Following are 23 T cell receptor beta chains from one sample sequenced in a study of CD8 T cells in Susac syndrome. When the RNA was reverse transcribed, random hexamers were used with an input of about 0.5 to 1 ug. TCRdb fed the immunoSEQ multiplex PCR reads into MiXCR, producing one record per CDR3 protein. The profile covers about 160,000 distinct CDR3 sequences, with roughly nine tenths appearing a single time and around 0.079% taken by the ten largest. The sequencing input was CD4+ T cells from PBMCs. The receptors here all came from a human donor in good health.

This clonotype is a singleton in its sample. Here the CDR3 reads CASSPNWAPNYGYTF. In DNA, the CDR3 is TGTGCCAGCAGCCCCAACTGGGCGCCTAACTATGGCTACACCTTC. This rearrangement joins TRBV5-4 to TRBJ1-2; D unresolved. The CDR3 is 15 residues long. CDR1 is SGHNT and CDR2 is YYREEE in the germline V gene (reference sequence). Trimming took 4 bases from V and 0 from J, leaving 13 bases between them. Full variable domain (missing parts from reference TRBV5-4 and TRBJ1-2): ETGVTQSPTHLIKTRGQQVTLRCSSQSGHNTVSWYQQALGQGPQFIFQYYREEENGRGNFPPRFSGLQFPNYSSELNVNALELDDSALYLCASSPNWAPNYGYTFGSGTRLTVV.

This clonotype was counted a single time. The CDR3 DNA reads TGTGCCAGCACTTCGATTGCCGGCTATGGCTACACCTTC. Translated: CASTSIAGYGYTF. This rearrangement joins TRBV9 to TRBJ1-2; the D is unclear. Germline V gene sequence: CDR1 SGDLS, CDR2 YYNGEE. V was trimmed by 6 bases and J by 4 bases, leaving 13 bases between them. The CDR3 extends over 13 amino acids.

The chain uses TRBV24-1 and TRBJ1-5, with a possible D match to TRBD1 (5 bases). CDR1 KGHDR and CDR2 SFDVKD come from the germline V gene. V lost 3 bases, J lost 7 bases, and 12 bases lay in between. The CDR3 is 14 residues long. CDR3 sequence (DNA): TGTGCCACCAGTGATGCAGGGTCGAAACAGCCCCAGCATTTT. Translating it yields CATSDAGSKQPQHF.

J is TRBJ1-5 and V is TRBV6-1, with TRBD1 matching 8 bases. V was clipped by 3 bases and J by 5 bases; unmatched bases: 3. From germline, CDR1 is MNHNS and CDR2 SASEGT. The CDR3 extends over 14 amino acids. The CDR3 DNA reads as TGTGCCAGCAGTGATCCGGACAGGGATCAGCCCCAGCATTTT. Translating it yields CASSDPDRDQPQHF.

This chain connects TRBV6-2 or TRBV6-3 to TRBJ2-1; 10 bases are a match to TRBD2. Unmatched junction bases numbered 13, after V lost 6 bases and J lost 5 bases. This CDR3 region has 17 residues. Germline CDR1 reads MNHEY; CDR2 reads SVGEGT. CDR3 sequence reads: CASSYPIAGGTDNEQFF. The CDR3 DNA is TGTGCCAGCAGCTACCCTATAGCGGGGGGAACCGACAATGAGCAGTTCTTC.

This clonotype came up a few times. The rearrangement joins TRBV20-1 to TRBJ2-7, with 9 bases aligning to TRBD1. CDR3 length: 12 residues. Looked up from germline, CDR1 is DFQATT and CDR2 is SNEGSKA (reference sequence). After removal of 7 bases from V and 2 bases from J, the junction contained 3 bases not matched to a gene. Here the CDR3 DNA reads TGCAGTGTCCGACAGGGGGCCTACGAGCAGTACTTC. Its protein product is CSVRQGAYEQYF.

The V gene is TRBV25-1, the J gene TRBJ1-1; no firm D call. The CDR3 extends over 12 amino acids. Germline values: CDR1 MGHDK, CDR2 SYGVNS. V was cut by 4 bases and J by 10 bases, with 13 bases left in between. In DNA, the CDR3 is TGTGCCAGCAGTGTAGATTTGCGAGGAGCTTTCTTT. This encodes CASSVDLRGAFF.

The V gene is TRBV12-3 or TRBV12-4, the J gene TRBJ1-2; D call uncertain. Trimming took off 6 bases at V and 6 bases at J, with 11 bases between the two ends. The CDR3 has 12 amino acids. CDR3 sequence: CASSLRHHGYTF. The CDR3 DNA is TGTGCCAGCAGCCTCCGACACCATGGCTACACCTTC.

The genes are TRBV6-5 and TRBJ1-2; no firm D call. Trimming took 0 bases from V and 2 from J, leaving 7 bases between them. This CDR3 contains 14 residues. Per the germline V gene, CDR1 is MNHEY and CDR2 is SVGAGI. Here the CDR3 DNA reads TGTGCCAGCAGTTACTCAGTCGGAAACTATGGCTACACCTTC. Its translation is CASSYSVGNYGYTF.

This clonotype was seen only once. V gene TRBV20-1 combines with J gene TRBJ2-7, with D possibly TRBD2 on 5 matching bases. Germline V gene lookup returns CDR1 DFQATT and CDR2 SNEGSKA (reference sequence). This CDR3 spans 11 amino acids. Trimming shortened V by 6 bases and J by 3 bases, and 9 bases separated the two germline ends. The CDR3 DNA reads as TGCAGTGCACTAGAGGACTACGAGCAGTACTTC. It is translated as CSALEDYEQYF.

V gene TRBV5-1 combines with J gene TRBJ2-2, with unresolved D. There are 16 residues in the CDR3. Germline V gene data show CDR1 as SGHRS and CDR2 as YFSETQ. The V gene lost 4 bases and the J gene lost 6 bases, with 19 bases spanning the gap. In DNA form, the CDR3 reads TGCGCCAGCAGCCCGCAGGCGGCCTCGAGACCCGGGGAGCTGTTTTTT. Amino acid sequence: CASSPQAASRPGELFF. Variable domain in full (rest from reference TRBV5-1 and TRBJ2-2): KAGVTQTPRYLIKTRGQQVTLSCSPISGHRSVSWYQQTPGQGLQFLFEYFSETQRNKGNFPGRFSGRQFSNSRSEMNVSTLELGDSALYLCASSPQAASRPGELFFGEGSRLTVL.

The CDR3 region has the DNA TGCGCCAGCAGCCAAGATTTAGGAGCGGGGCCCCCTTACAATGAGCAGTTCTTC. It specifies CASSQDLGAGPPYNEQFF. The chain recombines TRBV4-3 with TRBJ2-1, with TRBD2 matching over 7 bases. This CDR3 region has 18 residues. Unmatched junction bases numbered 12, after V lost 0 bases and J lost 4 bases. Germline V CDR1 and CDR2: LGHNA, YSLEER.

This chain connects TRBV2 to TRBJ2-2, with unresolved D. The V and J ends lost 6 bases and 1 base respectively, with 9 bases between them. Germline V lookup: CDR1 SNHLY, CDR2 FYNNEI. The CDR3 sequence is 14 residues long. The CDR3 sequence: CASRPSENTGELFF. The CDR3 nucleotides are TGTGCCAGCAGACCATCCGAGAACACCGGGGAGCTGTTTTTT. Full variable domain (missing parts from reference TRBV2 and TRBJ2-2): EPEVTQTPSHQVTQMGQEVILRCVPISNHLYFYWYRQILGQKVEFLVSFYNNEISEKSEIFDDQFSVERPDGSNFTLKIRSTKLEDSAMYFCASRPSENTGELFFGEGSRLTVL.

The genes are TRBV29-1 and TRBJ2-3, with 9 bases identical to TRBD1. Unmatched junction bases numbered 3, after V lost 6 bases and J lost 2 bases. Germline V gene data show CDR1 as SQVTM and CDR2 as ANQGSEA. The CDR3 is made up of 13 amino acids. In DNA form, the CDR3 reads TGCAGCGTCGGGACAGGGTTCACAGATACGCAGTATTTT. This gives the protein CSVGTGFTDTQYF.

The chain uses TRBV4-1 and TRBJ2-7; the match to TRBD1 covers 10 bases. Per the germline V gene, CDR1 is MGHRA and CDR2 is YSYEKL. The CDR3 runs to 16 residues. Losses at the gene ends were 4 bases for V and 2 bases for J; bases not matched to a gene: 8. Written as DNA, the CDR3 is TGCGCCAGCAGCCGGCAGACCGGGACAGGGGCCTACGAGCAGTACTTC. Protein: CASSRQTGTGAYEQYF.

V usage is TRBV3-1 and J usage is TRBJ2-1; TRBD2 is a possible D gene (5 bases). Germline CDR1 LGHDT, CDR2 YNNKEL (reference sequence). The CDR3 consists of 13 residues. V was shortened by 0 bases and J by 10 bases, with 10 bases between the two germline ends. The CDR3 sequence: CASSQEGAREQFF. CDR3 DNA sequence: TGTGCCAGCAGCCAAGAGGGAGCACGGGAGCAGTTCTTC.

V is TRBV2 and J is TRBJ2-1; tentative D call: TRBD1 (6 bases). CDR3 length equals 16 residues. Germline V gene data show CDR1 as SNHLY and CDR2 as FYNNEI. The germline V and J ends were trimmed by 1 base and 5 bases, with 15 bases remaining between them. This CDR3 reads CASSEVQGLGDNEQFF. The CDR3 coding sequence is TGTGCCAGCAGTGAAGTTCAGGGGCTCGGGGACAATGAGCAGTTCTTC.

The chain is built from TRBV20-1 and TRBJ1-1; possible D gene TRBD1, 5 bases. Trimming took off 6 bases at V and 0 bases at J, with 17 bases between the two ends. Germline-derived CDR1 and CDR2 are DFQATT and SNEGSKA (reference sequence). The CDR3 covers 15 residues. The CDR3 protein is CSAATIGAMNTEAFF. In DNA, the CDR3 is TGCAGTGCGGCTACCATCGGGGCAATGAACACTGAAGCTTTCTTT.

The chain employs TRBV5-8 and TRBJ1-2; TRBD1 matches 7 bases. The V segment lost 4 bases and the J segment 0 bases; nucleotides outside the gene matches: 6. From germline, CDR1 is SGHTS and CDR2 YDEGEE. This CDR3 has 15 amino acids. CDR3 nucleotide sequence: TGTGCCAGCAGCATAGGGGACAGTTCTAACTATGGCTACACCTTC. Translation: CASSIGDSSNYGYTF.

This clonotype was observed a single time. The CDR3 sequence is CASSPSATLVYNEQFF. CDR3 DNA sequence: TGTGCCAGCAGCCCCAGTGCGACGCTTGTATACAATGAGCAGTTCTTC. V usage is TRBV7-2 and J usage is TRBJ2-1; no definite D call. CDR1 SGHTA and CDR2 FQGNSA come from the germline V gene. V was trimmed by 5 bases and J by 4 bases, leaving 18 bases between them. The CDR3 sequence is 16 residues long.

V gene TRBV5-1 combines with J gene TRBJ2-3; perhaps D is TRBD1 or TRBD2 (5 bases each). Germline-derived CDR1 and CDR2 are SGHRS and YFSETQ. The V end was cut by 5 bases, the J end by 2 bases, with 15 bases between. The CDR3 sequence is 15 residues long. CDR3 amino acids: CASRGLGTTTDTQYF. CDR3 sequence (DNA): TGCGCCAGCAGAGGACTTGGGACCACCACAGATACGCAGTATTTT.

The CDR3 is CASSFWTGFTDTQYF. As DNA, the CDR3 is TGTGCCAGCAGTTTCTGGACAGGATTCACAGATACGCAGTATTTT. This chain joins TRBV6-6 and TRBJ2-3, with TRBD1 matching over 7 bases. J lost 2 bases, V lost 4 bases, and 6 bases had no gene match. The germline V gene has CDR1 MNHNY and CDR2 SVGAGI (reference sequence). This CDR3 comprises 15 residues.

The chain uses TRBV7-3 and TRBJ2-1; 10 nucleotides agree with TRBD2. The CDR3 extends over 15 amino acids. V lost 5 bases, J lost 5 bases, and 6 bases stayed unmatched. CDR1 and CDR2 (germline): SGHTA, FQGTGA. Here the CDR3 DNA reads TGTGCCAGCAGCCTAATGGGACTAGCGAACAATGAGCAGTTCTTC. As protein: CASSLMGLANNEQFF.